This TCR beta chain comes out of a study of OX40 agonist ivuxolimab in advanced cancers. V lost 6 bases to trimming and J lost 7 bases; unmatched junction nucleotides: 3. This CDR3 region has 12 residues. CDR1 is SGHVS, CDR2 FNYEAQ, per germline. Autoimmune disease history or systemic immunosuppression led to patients being barred. Produced via immunoSEQ multiplex PCR; TCRdb's table is partial and in-frame only. This table holds roughly 71,000 clones, around 84% found once. Sequenced here: CD4+ or CD8+ T cells sorted from blood, sampled in a trial of the OX40 agonist ivuxolimab. V and J are TRBV7-6 and TRBJ1-2, with 9 bases matching TRBD1. This receptor was obtained from an adult with an advanced solid tumor such as melanoma, head and neck, liver or kidney cancer. CDR3 sequence: CASSGTGSGYTF. The CDR3 DNA follows: TGTGCCAGCAGTGGGACAGGGAGTGGCTACACCTTC.